What follows are 12 T cell receptor beta chains derived from one specimen sequenced in a study of shared clonotypes between healthy human individuals. Sequencing used immunoSEQ multiplex PCR; TCRdb keeps in-frame clones, though not all of them. The table lists more than 2 million clones, almost 96% of them singletons, with 0.1% to 0.15% in the top ten. The sample consisted of naive CD4+ T cells sorted from blood. Subset defined: CD45RA+ positively selected. These TCRs come from a young man in good health.

This chain's CDR3 is CASSIDRAYEQYF. The CDR3 DNA follows: TGTGCCAGCAGCATAGACAGGGCCTACGAGCAGTACTTC. The chain uses TRBV6-1 and TRBJ2-7, with 7 bases fitting TRBD1. Trimming took 6 bases from V and 2 from J; bases not matched to a gene: 4. CDR1 and CDR2 from the germline V gene are MNHNS and SASEGT. This CDR3 spans 13 amino acids.

This clone was picked up one time. The chain uses TRBV18 and TRBJ2-6; no firm D call. Germline CDR1 and CDR2: KGHSH and LQKENI. V was pared by 2 bases and J by 2 bases, with 4 bases between. CDR3 size: 14 residues. DNA for the CDR3: TGTGCCAGCTCACCAGTCCCTGGGGCCAACGTCCTGACTTTC. Translated: CASSPVPGANVLTF.

The chain has TRBV7-2 and TRBJ1-2, with TRBD1 identical over 7 bases. Germline CDR1 is SGHTA and CDR2 is FQGNSA. The CDR3 spans 14 residues. Losses at the gene ends were 3 bases for V and 6 bases for J; bases not matched to a gene: 7. The CDR3 protein is CASSLGQSWDGYTF. CDR3 DNA: TGTGCCAGCAGCTTGGGACAGTCTTGGGATGGCTACACCTTC.

The rearrangement links TRBV5-4 to TRBJ2-5; 9 positions agree with TRBD1. Germline V CDR1 and CDR2: SGHNT, YYREEE (reference sequence). V was pared by 0 bases and J by 2 bases, with 2 bases of the junction left unmatched. CDR3 length: 15 amino acids. The CDR3 DNA reads as TGTGCCAGCAGCTTGGTTGACAGGGGGCAAGAGACCCAGTACTTC. It encodes CASSLVDRGQETQYF.

The rearrangement joins TRBV5-1 to TRBJ1-2; the D gene is possibly TRBD1 (5 bases). CDR3 length: 14 residues. V was pared by 9 bases and J by 4 bases, with 19 bases between. CDR1 is SGHRS, CDR2 YFSETQ, per germline. CDR3 in amino acids: CAIRDSPSGYGYTF. Here the CDR3 DNA reads TGCGCCATAAGGGACTCCCCGTCTGGCTATGGCTACACCTTC.

This chain joins TRBV2 and TRBJ2-3; 7 positions agree with TRBD2. V was clipped by 6 bases and J by 1 base; unmatched bases: 7. Germline V lookup: CDR1 SNHLY, CDR2 FYNNEI. This CDR3 has 15 residues. The CDR3 sequence: CASSREGLRTDTQYF. The CDR3 DNA reads as TGTGCCAGCAGCAGAGAGGGACTACGCACAGATACGCAGTATTTT.

The chain links TRBV28 to TRBJ1-1; D is perhaps TRBD1 (5 bases). The germline gives CDR1 MDHEN, CDR2 SYDVKM. CDR3 length: 17 amino acids. Deletions cut 5 bases from V and 7 bases from J, with 26 bases between. The CDR3 reads CASSLNTGTGGRVEAFF. The CDR3 DNA reads as TGTGCCAGCAGTCTCAATACCGGGACTGGGGGTCGGGTTGAAGCTTTCTTT.

The gene calls are TRBV30 and TRBJ2-3; no clear D. V was cut by 8 bases and J by 5 bases, with 17 bases left in between. The CDR3 contains 13 residues. Germline V lookup: CDR1 GTSNPN, CDR2 SVGIG (reference sequence). CDR3 sequence: CAASLTLKDTQYF. For the CDR3, the DNA is TGTGCCGCTTCCCTGACCCTTAAAGATACGCAGTATTTT.

About this clone itself: Different DNA sequences within this sample yield the same CDR3. V is TRBV18 and J is TRBJ2-5; D might be TRBD1 (6 bases). The germline V gene has CDR1 KGHSH and CDR2 LQKENI. V gave up 0 bases and J gave up 5 bases, with 10 bases separating them. This CDR3 spans 14 amino acids. CDR3: CASSPPGGKETQYF. The CDR3, as DNA: TGTGCCAGCTCACCACCTGGGGGCAAGGAGACCCAGTACTTC.

V is TRBV2 and J is TRBJ1-2, with a possible D match to TRBD1 (5 bases). Germline V CDR1 and CDR2: SNHLY, FYNNEI. The CDR3 extends over 15 amino acids. The V gene lost 5 bases and the J gene lost 4 bases, with 17 bases spanning the gap. The CDR3 spells CASSPQAGEVYGYTF. The CDR3, as DNA: TGTGCCAGCAGTCCACAGGCGGGCGAGGTCTATGGCTACACCTTC.

The rearrangement uses TRBV5-6 and TRBJ1-6; D ambiguous. The CDR3 runs to 14 residues. Germline assignment: CDR1 SGHDT and CDR2 YYEEEE. V lost 2 bases and J 5 bases, leaving 8 bases between the germline ends. The CDR3 spells CASSFRQDNSPLHF. DNA for the CDR3: TGTGCCAGCAGCTTTCGACAAGATAATTCACCCCTCCACTTT.

The genes are TRBV6-6 and TRBJ1-5, with D tentatively TRBD1 (5 bases). Deletions cut 2 bases from V and 0 bases from J, with 11 bases between. This CDR3 is built from 16 residues. Germline V gene data show CDR1 as MNHNY and CDR2 as SVGAGI (reference sequence). The DNA of the CDR3 is TGTGCCAGCAGTTACCCCCGACAGCTTAGCAATCAGCCCCAGCATTTT. It specifies CASSYPRQLSNQPQHF.